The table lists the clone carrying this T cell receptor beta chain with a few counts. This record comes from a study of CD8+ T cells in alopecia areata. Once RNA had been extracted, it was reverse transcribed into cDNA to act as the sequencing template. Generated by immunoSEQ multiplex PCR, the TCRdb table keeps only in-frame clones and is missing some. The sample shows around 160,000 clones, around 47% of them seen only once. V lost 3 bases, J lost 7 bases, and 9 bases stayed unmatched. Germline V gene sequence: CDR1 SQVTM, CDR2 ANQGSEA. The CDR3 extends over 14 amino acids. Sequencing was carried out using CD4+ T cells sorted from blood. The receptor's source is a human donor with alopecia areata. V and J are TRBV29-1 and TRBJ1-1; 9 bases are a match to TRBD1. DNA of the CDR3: TGCAGCGTTGAGCTACAGGGGGCCGCCCTTGAAGCTTTCTTT. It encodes CSVELQGAALEAFF.